The sequence of this T cell receptor (beta chain) was determined in a study of monozygotic twins with inflammatory bowel disease. Points from the study as a whole: The analysis failed to separate different T cell subtypes.

The CDR3 covers 17 residues. Germline V gene lookup returns CDR1 ENHRY and CDR2 SYGVKD. On this clonotype: Its antigen is undetermined.

UMIs bearing a 6-nucleotide sample barcode were added through template switching. TCRdb reprocessed the 5' RACE reads, with one entry per CDR3 protein and no DNA. Listed are about 300,000 distinct CDR3 sequences; roughly 5.2% falls within the top ten. The sample was blood. This clonotype originated in a human donor with ulcerative colitis or Crohn's disease, or a healthy co-twin of an affected twin (not recorded which). The rearrangement uses TRBV10-3 and TRBJ2-3; TCRdb lists TRBD1, though no DNA is available to test this call. The CDR3 sequence is CAISERFRTGGTDTQYF.